These T cell receptor beta chains were read from a single sample in a study of shared clonotypes between healthy human individuals. Sequenced by immunoSEQ multiplex PCR; TCRdb stores in-frame clones only, minus some. The table records some 2.4 million clones, 93% of them present only once. The specimen was naive CD4+ T cells from PBMCs. Every receptor here comes from a young man in good health. Some clones in this sample may be carry-over from other donors' samples. Both conserved end residues are part of each CDR3. A D gene is named only where the DNA matches it firmly. Size tells how often a clone was seen (once, few, many) or the class of an expanded clone, and some rows leave it out.

v_call	clone_size	j_call	d_call	cdr3_nt	cdr3_aa
TRBV6-5	NA	TRBJ1-5	TRBD1	TGTGCCAGCAGTTGGGGACAGAGCAATCAGCCCCAGCATTTT	CASSWGQSNQPQHF
TRBV7-8	NA	TRBJ2-1	TRBD2	TGTGCCAGCAGTCGGACTAGCTCCACCTACAATGAGCAGTTCTTC	CASSRTSSTYNEQFF
TRBV11-2	once	TRBJ2-7	TRBD1	TGTGCCAGCAGCCGGGGGCGGGACAGGGGGATTTACGAGCAGTACTTC	CASSRGRDRGIYEQYF
TRBV18	NA	TRBJ1-2	NA	TGTGCCAGCTCGGCCGGGGGGCCTGGCTACACCTTC	CASSAGGPGYTF
TRBV7-6	NA	TRBJ2-5	TRBD1	TGTGCCAGCAGTTCAGGGGGTTGGGGAGAGACCCAGTACTTC	CASSSGGWGETQYF
TRBV28	NA	TRBJ2-3	NA	TGTGCCAGCAGTTCTTATAAGAGGGGTGGAAGCACAGATACGCAGTATTTT	CASSSYKRGGSTDTQYF
TRBV5-1	NA	TRBJ2-5	NA	TGCGCCAGCAGCCCCGGCCAGCAAGAGACCCAGTACTTC	CASSPGQQETQYF
TRBV7-8	NA	TRBJ1-3	NA	TGTGCCAGCAGCTTGGGCCAAGGGCTCTCTGGAAACACCATATATTTT	CASSLGQGLSGNTIYF
TRBV29-1	NA	TRBJ1-5	NA	TGCAGCGTCACAATAAGAGGGGGGGGAAGCAATCAGCCCCAGCATTTT	CSVTIRGGGSNQPQHF
TRBV18	NA	TRBJ2-1	TRBD2	TGTGCCAGCTCACCCGGAGCGGGAGCGGGAAATGAGCAGTTCTTC	CASSPGAGAGNEQFF
TRBV27	few	TRBJ2-4	NA	TGTGCCAGCAGTTCCCGAGGACCTGGGAACATTCAGTACTTC	CASSSRGPGNIQYF
TRBV7-9	NA	TRBJ1-5	NA	TGTGCCAGCAGCACAAATAGCAATCAGCCCCAGCATTTT	CASSTNSNQPQHF
TRBV30	NA	TRBJ1-5	NA	TGTGCCTGGAGTGTGGCGACTACCTTTTATAGCAATCAGCCCCAGCATTTT	CAWSVATTFYSNQPQHF
TRBV15	NA	TRBJ2-2	NA	TGTGCCACCTGGCGGGAGAACACCGGGGAGCTGTTTTTT	CATWRENTGELFF
TRBV6-5	NA	TRBJ1-1	NA	TGTGCCAGCAGTTACCAGGAGGGACCTGAAGCTTTCTTT	CASSYQEGPEAFF
TRBV15	NA	TRBJ1-4	NA	TGTGCCACCAGCAGAGTACTAGGGTCTGATGAAAAACTGTTTTTT	CATSRVLGSDEKLFF
TRBV6-1	NA	TRBJ2-7	TRBD2	TGTGCCAGCAGGGCGGGACTAGCGGGAGGCGAGCAGTACTTC	CASRAGLAGGEQYF
TRBV30	few	TRBJ2-7	NA	TGTGCCTGGAGCATACCGTACGAGCAGTACTTC	CAWSIPYEQYF
TRBV5-4	NA	TRBJ2-7	NA	TGTGCCAGCAGCTTGGACGGGAATACCTACGAGCAGTACTTC	CASSLDGNTYEQYF
TRBV7-9	NA	TRBJ2-1	NA	TGTGCCAGCACCAAGGTCGATGAGCAGTTCTTC	CASTKVDEQFF
TRBV13	NA	TRBJ2-1	TRBD2	TGTGCCAGCAGCTTAGTGGGGACTAGATACAATGAGCAGTTCTTC	CASSLVGTRYNEQFF
TRBV11-2	NA	TRBJ2-6	NA	TGTGCCAGCAGCCGGATCTCTGGGGCCAACGTCCTGACTTTC	CASSRISGANVLTF